This TCR beta chain was sequenced for a study of blood T cell repertoires in COVID-19. On the study more broadly: Sources were T cells, B-cell-depleted T cells, or PBMCs; the material itself was cDNA or gDNA.

In the original processing: Amplifying reference gene primers gave estimates of nucleated cell counts. The assay was immunoSEQ multiplex PCR, and TCRdb's table has in-frame clones only and misses some. That table supplies the V and J calls and clone size; D and trimming were determined from the DNA. The sample records 200,000 to 300,000 clones, more than 75% being singletons. V was clipped by 6 bases and J by 5 bases, with 14 bases between them. Germline-derived CDR1 and CDR2 are SGHNT and YYREEE (reference sequence). The CDR3 runs 13 residues. The receptor's source is an older man with acute or convalescent COVID-19. The chain links TRBV5-4 to TRBJ2-5, with D possibly TRBD1 on 6 matching bases. Sequencing was performed on peripheral blood. The CDR3 region is CASNPARGETQYF. DNA for the CDR3: TGTGCCAGCAATCCGGCCAGGGGTGAGACCCAGTACTTC.